The sequence of this T cell receptor beta chain was determined in a study of blood T cell repertoires in COVID-19. At the level of the study: T cells, B-cell-depleted T cells, or PBMCs provided the cDNA or gDNA that served as material.

Per the original methods: How many nucleated cells were present was estimated from reference gene primer amplification. The method was immunoSEQ multiplex PCR; TCRdb's version includes in-frame clones alone and lacks a portion of them. From that table come the V and J calls and clone size; the DNA was used to work out D and trimming. The table includes about 300,000 clones, over 85% detected once. Germline lookup yields CDR1 SNHLY and CDR2 FYNNEI. V lost 7 bases and J lost 5, with 10 bases in between. This CDR3 spans 12 amino acids. The sample taken for sequencing was peripheral blood. The V call is TRBV2, the J call TRBJ2-3; D is ambiguous. The receptor comes from a woman aged 25 to 39 with COVID-19, enrolled during active disease. The CDR3 reads CASTDSGDTQYF. The CDR3 DNA sequence: TGTGCCAGCACCGACTCGGGAGATACGCAGTATTTT.